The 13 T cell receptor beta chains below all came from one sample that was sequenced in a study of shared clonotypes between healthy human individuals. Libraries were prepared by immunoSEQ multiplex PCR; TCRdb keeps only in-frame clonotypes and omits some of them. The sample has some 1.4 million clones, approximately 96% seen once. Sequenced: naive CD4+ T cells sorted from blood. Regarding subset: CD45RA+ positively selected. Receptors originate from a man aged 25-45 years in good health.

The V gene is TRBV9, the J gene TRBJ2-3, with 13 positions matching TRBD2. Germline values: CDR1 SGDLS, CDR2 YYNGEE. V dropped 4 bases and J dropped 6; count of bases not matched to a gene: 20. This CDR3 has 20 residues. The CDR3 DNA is TGTGCCAGCAGCAAAGGCAACCCCACCCTGACTAGCGGGAGGTCTGATACGCAGTATTTT. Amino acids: CASSKGNPTLTSGRSDTQYF. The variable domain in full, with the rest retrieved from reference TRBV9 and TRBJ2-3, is DSGVTQTPKHLITATGQRVTLRCSPRSGDLSVYWYQQSLDQGLQFLIQYYNGEERAKGNILERFSAQQFPDLHSELNLSSLELGDSALYFCASSKGNPTLTSGRSDTQYFGPGTRLTVL.

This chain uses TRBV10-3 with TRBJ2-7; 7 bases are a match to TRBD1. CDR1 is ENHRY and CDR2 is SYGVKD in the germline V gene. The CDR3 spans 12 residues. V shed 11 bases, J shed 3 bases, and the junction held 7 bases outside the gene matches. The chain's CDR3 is CAVTGVGYEQYF. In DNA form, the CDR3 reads TGTGCCGTAACAGGGGTGGGCTACGAGCAGTACTTC.

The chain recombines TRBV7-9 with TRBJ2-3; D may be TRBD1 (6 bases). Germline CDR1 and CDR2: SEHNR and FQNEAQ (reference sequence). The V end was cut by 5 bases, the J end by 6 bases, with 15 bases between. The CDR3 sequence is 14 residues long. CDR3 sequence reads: CASSPRDNGDTQYF. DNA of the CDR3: TGTGCCAGCAGCCCCCGGGACAACGGGGATACGCAGTATTTT. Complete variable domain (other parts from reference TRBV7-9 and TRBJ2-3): DTGVSQNPRHKITKRGQNVTFRCDPISEHNRLYWYRQTLGQGPEFLTYFQNEAQLEKSRLLSDRFSAERPKGSFSTLEIQRTEQGDSAMYLCASSPRDNGDTQYFGPGTRLTVL.

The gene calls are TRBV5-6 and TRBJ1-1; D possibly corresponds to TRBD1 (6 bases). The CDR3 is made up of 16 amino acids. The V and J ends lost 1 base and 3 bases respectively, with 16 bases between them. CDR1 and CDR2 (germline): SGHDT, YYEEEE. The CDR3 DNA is TGTGCCAGCAGCTTGACCCCCGGACAGTATCACACTGAAGCTTTCTTT. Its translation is CASSLTPGQYHTEAFF.

CDR3 residues: CASSDSGGYDQPQHF. CDR3 DNA sequence: TGTGCCAGCAGTGATTCGGGCGGGTATGATCAGCCCCAGCATTTT. The V gene is TRBV6-1, the J gene TRBJ1-5, with D hard to call. Germline V gene lookup returns CDR1 MNHNS and CDR2 SASEGT. The CDR3 covers 15 residues. V was cut by 3 bases and J by 5 bases, with 14 bases left in between.

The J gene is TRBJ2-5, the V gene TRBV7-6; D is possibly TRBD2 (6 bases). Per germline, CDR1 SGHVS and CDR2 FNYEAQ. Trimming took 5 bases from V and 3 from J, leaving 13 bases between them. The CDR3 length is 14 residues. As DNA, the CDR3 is TGTGCCAGCAGCCCGGGACTGCGGAAAGAGACCCAGTACTTC. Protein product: CASSPGLRKETQYF.

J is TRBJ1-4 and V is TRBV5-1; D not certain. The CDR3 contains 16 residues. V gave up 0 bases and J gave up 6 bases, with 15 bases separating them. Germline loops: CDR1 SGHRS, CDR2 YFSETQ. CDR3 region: CASSLALARIDEKLFF. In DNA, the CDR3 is TGCGCCAGCAGCTTGGCCCTCGCTAGGATTGATGAAAAACTGTTTTTT.

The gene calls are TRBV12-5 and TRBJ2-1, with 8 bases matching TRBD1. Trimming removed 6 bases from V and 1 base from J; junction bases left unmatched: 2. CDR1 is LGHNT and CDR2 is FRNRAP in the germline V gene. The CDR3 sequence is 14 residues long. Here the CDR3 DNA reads TGTGCTAGTGGGACAGGGGAATCCTACAATGAGCAGTTCTTC. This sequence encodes CASGTGESYNEQFF. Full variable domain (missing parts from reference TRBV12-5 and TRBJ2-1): DARVTQTPRHKVTEMGQEVTMRCQPILGHNTVFWYRQTMMQGLELLAYFRNRAPLDDSGMPKDRFSAEMPDATLATLKIQPSEPRDSAVYFCASGTGESYNEQFFGPGTRLTVL.

Here the CDR3 DNA reads TGTGCCAGCAGCTTAAGCGCCAGGGTGGACGAGCAGTACTTC. Encoded protein: CASSLSARVDEQYF. The rearrangement uses TRBV7-3 and TRBJ2-7, with D possibly TRBD1 on 5 matching bases. With 1 base removed from V and 5 bases from J, the gap between germline ends came to 12 bases. The CDR3 has 14 residues. Germline CDR1 and CDR2: SGHTA and FQGTGA.

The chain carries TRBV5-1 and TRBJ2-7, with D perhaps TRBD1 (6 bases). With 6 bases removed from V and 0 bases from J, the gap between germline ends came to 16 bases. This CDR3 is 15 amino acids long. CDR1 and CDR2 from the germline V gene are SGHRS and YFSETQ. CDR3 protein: CASNRGTLASYEQYF. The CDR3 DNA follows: TGCGCCAGCAATAGGGGGACCCTCGCCTCCTACGAGCAGTACTTC. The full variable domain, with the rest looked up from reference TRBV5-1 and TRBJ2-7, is KAGVTQTPRYLIKTRGQQVTLSCSPISGHRSVSWYQQTPGQGLQFLFEYFSETQRNKGNFPGRFSGRQFSNSRSEMNVSTLELGDSALYLCASNRGTLASYEQYFGPGTRLTVT.

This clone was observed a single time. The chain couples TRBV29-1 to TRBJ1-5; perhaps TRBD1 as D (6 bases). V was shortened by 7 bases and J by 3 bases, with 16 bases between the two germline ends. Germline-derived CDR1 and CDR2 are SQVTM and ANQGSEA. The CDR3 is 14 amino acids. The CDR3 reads CSATTGIVNQPQHF. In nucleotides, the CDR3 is TGCAGCGCCACCACAGGGATTGTCAATCAGCCCCAGCATTTT. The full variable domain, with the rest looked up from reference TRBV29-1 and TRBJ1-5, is SAVISQKPSRDICQRGTSLTIQCQVDSQVTMMFWYRQQPGQSLTLIATANQGSEATYESGFVIDKFPISRPNLTFSTLTVSNMSPEDSSIYLCSATTGIVNQPQHFGDGTRLSIL.

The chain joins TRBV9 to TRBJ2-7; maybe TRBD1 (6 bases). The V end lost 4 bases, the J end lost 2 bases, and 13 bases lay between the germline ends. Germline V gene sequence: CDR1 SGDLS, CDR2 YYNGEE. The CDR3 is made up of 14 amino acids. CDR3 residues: CASSPQGVPYEQYF. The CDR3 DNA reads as TGTGCCAGCAGCCCACAGGGTGTCCCCTACGAGCAGTACTTC.

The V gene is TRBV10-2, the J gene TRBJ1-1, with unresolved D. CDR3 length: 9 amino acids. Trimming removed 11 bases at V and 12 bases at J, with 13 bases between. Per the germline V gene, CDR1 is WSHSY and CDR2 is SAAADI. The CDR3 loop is CAPRARTFF. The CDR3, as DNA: TGCGCCCCGAGAGCACGAACTTTCTTT.